This T cell receptor beta chain was sequenced during a study of response to subunit inactivated influenza vaccine. Findings of the study overall: That few new T cells are recruited by each seasonal influenza vaccination was the authors' suggestion.

Germline CDR1 WSHSY, CDR2 SAAADI. V dropped 8 bases and J dropped 2 bases, with 13 bases sitting between them. CDR3 length: 13 residues. One entry per CDR3 protein results from TCRdb running MiXCR on the RT-PCR reads. The data hold hundreds of thousands of distinct CDR3 sequences, with around 13% observed a single time. This clonotype was picked up a small number of times. The antigen remains undetermined. The chain links TRBV10-2 to TRBJ2-7, with TRBD2 as a possible D gene (6 bases). Material: PBMCs from blood, obtained 14 days before vaccination. This clonotype was sampled from a man over 45 who received an inactivated influenza vaccine. This CDR3 is CASARGPTYEQYF. The CDR3 nucleotides read TGCGCCAGCGCGCGGGGTCCGACCTACGAGCAGTACTTC.